Below, 29 T cell receptor beta chains from the same sample are listed, as sequenced in a study of T cell responses to AZD1222 COVID-19 vaccine. Data came from immunoSEQ multiplex PCR; TCRdb stores just in-frame clones and leaves some out. The sample gives some 72,000 clones, 92% of which show up once; roughly 6.4% is in the top ten. Here the sequenced sample was peripheral blood, taken on day 0 of MenACWY control vaccination. Source of these receptors: an adult in good health.

The rearrangement uses TRBV6-6 and TRBJ2-4; no clear D gene. Germline V gene data show CDR1 as MNHNY and CDR2 as SVGAGI (reference sequence). Trimming took 4 bases from V and 4 from J, leaving 11 bases between them. CDR3 length equals 14 residues. Here the CDR3 reads CASSSQTQKNIQYF. The CDR3 DNA reads as TGTGCCAGCAGTTCTCAGACACAAAAAAACATTCAGTACTTC.

V and J are TRBV4-3 and TRBJ1-1; D is ambiguous. V shed 1 base and J shed 4 bases, with 7 bases lying between them. Germline V lookup: CDR1 LGHNA, CDR2 YSLEER. The CDR3 contains 13 residues. The CDR3 coding sequence is TGCGCCAGCAGCCAAGGGTTCGGCACTGAAGCTTTCTTT. Protein: CASSQGFGTEAFF.

The V and J genes are TRBV10-2 and TRBJ2-1; 9 nucleotides match TRBD1. Germline trimming cut 8 bases from V and 2 bases from J; bases unmatched to any gene: 4. The CDR3 is 14 amino acids. The germline V gene encodes CDR1 WSHSY and CDR2 SAAADI. The CDR3 is CASLDRGPYNEQFF. The DNA for the CDR3 is TGCGCCAGCCTGGACAGGGGCCCCTACAATGAGCAGTTCTTC.

The V gene is TRBV12-3 or TRBV12-4, the J gene TRBJ2-2; D is uncertain. The CDR3 loop spans 13 amino acids. V shed 2 bases and J shed 7 bases, with 8 bases lying between them. CDR3 in amino acids: CASSLIMGGELFF. CDR3 DNA sequence: TGTGCCAGCAGTTTAATTATGGGCGGGGAGCTGTTTTTT.

V is TRBV5-1 and J is TRBJ2-7; the D gene could be TRBD1 or TRBD2 (5 bases each). Per the germline V gene, CDR1 is SGHRS and CDR2 is YFSETQ. The CDR3 consists of 16 residues. V lost 2 bases, J lost 0 bases, and 15 bases lay in between. The chain's CDR3 is CASSFGWGTSSYEQYF. The CDR3, as DNA: TGCGCCAGCAGCTTTGGGTGGGGGACGAGCTCCTACGAGCAGTACTTC. The full variable domain, in which reference TRBV5-1 and TRBJ2-7 provide the parts outside the CDR3, is KAGVTQTPRYLIKTRGQQVTLSCSPISGHRSVSWYQQTPGQGLQFLFEYFSETQRNKGNFPGRFSGRQFSNSRSEMNVSTLELGDSALYLCASSFGWGTSSYEQYFGPGTRLTVT.

This chain links TRBV19 with TRBJ1-1, with TRBD1 identical over 8 bases. This CDR3 has 16 residues. Per the germline V gene, CDR1 is LNHDA and CDR2 is SQIVND (reference sequence). Trimming took 0 bases from V and 5 from J; bases not matched to a gene: 8. Written as DNA, the CDR3 is TGTGCCAGTAGTATAGACATGGACAGGGAGAGGACTGAAGCTTTCTTT. It translates to CASSIDMDRERTEAFF.

The J gene is TRBJ1-1, the V gene TRBV18; tentative D call: TRBD1 (6 bases). The V gene lost 2 bases and the J gene lost 4 bases, with 20 bases spanning the gap. The CDR3 contains 17 residues. Germline CDR1 is KGHSH and CDR2 is LQKENI. The CDR3 nucleotides read TGTGCCAGCTCACCAGGGACACTAACCATGCGGCTCACTGAAGCTTTCTTT. Encoded protein: CASSPGTLTMRLTEAFF.

This chain connects TRBV4-3 to TRBJ1-2; 11 nucleotides match TRBD1. There are 15 residues in the CDR3. Germline loops: CDR1 LGHNA, CDR2 YSLEER. The ends lost 2 bases at V and 5 bases at J; junction bases unmatched: 4. CDR3 nucleotides: TGCGCCAGCAGCCAAACGGGACAGGGGGTTTATGGCTACACCTTC. Its translation: CASSQTGQGVYGYTF.

The chain couples TRBV7-8 to TRBJ2-1; TRBD1 aligns across 7 bases. Germline-derived CDR1 and CDR2 are SGHVS and FQNEAQ. There are 15 residues in the CDR3. Trimming took 4 bases from V and 5 from J; bases not matched to a gene: 8. The CDR3 nucleotides are TGTGCCAGCAGCTCCGACAGGGATCGGGACAATGAGCAGTTCTTC. It specifies CASSSDRDRDNEQFF.

This sequence joins TRBV18 and TRBJ1-2; unclear D gene. This CDR3 is 15 amino acids long. Germline V gene lookup returns CDR1 KGHSH and CDR2 LQKENI. V was cut by 2 bases and J by 8 bases, with 18 bases left in between. CDR3 nucleotide sequence: TGTGCCAGCTCACCAGTTGAGGGAACCAATGAGGGCTACACCTTC. This encodes CASSPVEGTNEGYTF.

The V and J genes are TRBV2 and TRBJ2-3; TRBD1 matches 8 bases. Trimming took 6 bases from V and 4 from J; bases not matched to a gene: 9. Germline V gene lookup returns CDR1 SNHLY and CDR2 FYNNEI. This CDR3 is built from 15 residues. The CDR3: CASSKDRGSSDTQYF. CDR3 DNA sequence: TGTGCCAGCAGCAAAGACAGGGGTAGTTCAGATACGCAGTATTTT.

J is TRBJ2-7 and V is TRBV7-9; D is ambiguous. The CDR3 loop spans 15 amino acids. The ends were cut back, 1 base at V and 2 bases at J, with 12 bases in the middle. CDR1 is SEHNR, CDR2 FQNEAQ, per germline (reference sequence). The CDR3 loop is CASSLGIGTAYEQYF. The CDR3 bases are TGTGCCAGCAGCTTAGGAATTGGCACCGCCTACGAGCAGTACTTC. Looking up the rest from reference TRBV7-9 and TRBJ2-7 gives the full variable domain: DTGVSQNPRHKITKRGQNVTFRCDPISEHNRLYWYRQTLGQGPEFLTYFQNEAQLEKSRLLSDRFSAERPKGSFSTLEIQRTEQGDSAMYLCASSLGIGTAYEQYFGPGTRLTVT.

V is TRBV18 and J is TRBJ2-3; 14 nucleotides agree with TRBD2. This CDR3 comprises 18 residues. V was clipped by 6 bases and J by 4 bases; unmatched bases: 12. Germline assignment: CDR1 KGHSH and CDR2 LQKENI. This CDR3 reads CASSPYFGTSGSSDTQYF. The CDR3 DNA reads as TGTGCCAGCTCTCCATACTTTGGGACTAGCGGGAGTTCAGATACGCAGTATTTT.

In this sample, this clone turned up a few times. The genes are TRBV29-1 and TRBJ2-7; D not resolved. The CDR3 contains 12 residues. Trimming removed 4 bases from V and 0 bases from J, with 7 bases in between. In germline, CDR1 is SQVTM, CDR2 ANQGSEA. CDR3 DNA sequence: TGCAGCGTTGCTTTCTACTCCTACGAGCAGTACTTC. Its translation is CSVAFYSYEQYF.

The chain has TRBV10-3 and TRBJ1-2; D remains unclear. The CDR3 has 18 amino acids. V lost 5 bases, J lost 1 base, and 23 bases lay in between. The germline V gene encodes CDR1 ENHRY and CDR2 SYGVKD. DNA of the CDR3: TGTGCCATCAGTCCATCGACCGGACGGAGAGGAAATAACTATGGCTACACCTTC. This sequence encodes CAISPSTGRRGNNYGYTF.

The chain has TRBV5-4 and TRBJ1-4; TRBD1 matches 7 bases. The CDR3 runs to 17 residues. V dropped 4 bases and J dropped 6; count of bases not matched to a gene: 15. The germline gives CDR1 SGHNT, CDR2 YYREEE (reference sequence). The CDR3 protein is CASSAGTEKGIYEKLFF. The CDR3, as DNA: TGTGCCAGCAGCGCGGGGACAGAAAAGGGGATTTATGAAAAACTGTTTTTT.

This clone was observed once. The chain recombines TRBV5-1 with TRBJ1-5; D not certain. The CDR3 consists of 15 residues. From germline, CDR1 is SGHRS and CDR2 YFSETQ. The V end was cut by 4 bases, the J end by 2 bases, with 13 bases between. The CDR3 sequence: CASSLGQEGNQPQHF. The CDR3 DNA reads as TGCGCCAGCAGCCTCGGGCAGGAAGGCAATCAGCCCCAGCATTTT.

The gene calls are TRBV7-2 and TRBJ2-1; D is uncertain. Trimming stripped 1 base from V and 6 bases from J, with 13 bases between. This CDR3 comprises 15 residues. CDR1 is SGHTA and CDR2 is FQGNSA in the germline V gene. DNA for the CDR3: TGTGCCAGCAGCTTAGAAGGCCCGTCCACCAATGAGCAGTTCTTC. It specifies CASSLEGPSTNEQFF.

The CDR3 reads CASSTRTVATNEKLFF. The DNA of the CDR3 is TGTGCCAGCAGCACGCGGACGGTTGCAACTAATGAAAAACTGTTTTTT. This rearrangement joins TRBV7-8 to TRBJ1-4, with no clear D. The V and J ends lost 5 bases and 0 bases respectively, with 13 bases between them. The CDR3 spans 16 residues. Looked up from germline, CDR1 is SGHVS and CDR2 is FQNEAQ.

This sequence joins TRBV7-2 and TRBJ1-5; D is uncertain. This CDR3 has 14 amino acids. Trimming took off 0 bases at V and 3 bases at J, with 6 bases between the two ends. The V gene's germline CDR1 is SGHTA and CDR2 FQGNSA. The CDR3 DNA reads TGTGCCAGCAGCTTAGCCAGGAACAATCAGCCCCAGCATTTT. Its translation is CASSLARNNQPQHF.

This chain links TRBV4-3 with TRBJ2-3; 11 bases line up with TRBD2. Germline V gives CDR1 LGHNA, CDR2 YSLEER. CDR3 size: 16 residues. With V trimmed by 2 bases and J by 3 bases, 4 bases remained unmatched. CDR3 residues: CASSQSASGGTDTQYF. CDR3 DNA: TGCGCCAGCAGCCAATCCGCTAGCGGGGGGACAGATACGCAGTATTTT.

This chain links TRBV23-1 with TRBJ2-2, with 10 nucleotides matching TRBD1. TRBV23-1 belongs to the ORF category, with a function that is uncertain. The CDR3 is 16 residues long. After removal of 2 bases from V and 4 bases from J, the junction contained 4 bases not matched to a gene. CDR3 coding DNA: TGCGCCAGCAGTCAAGACCGGGACAGGGGCACCGGGGAGCTGTTTTTT. Protein: CASSQDRDRGTGELFF.

The gene calls are TRBV12-3 or TRBV12-4 and TRBJ1-5, with 7 bases matching TRBD1. The CDR3 is 13 amino acids. V was clipped by 5 bases and J by 7 bases; unmatched bases: 5. For the CDR3, the DNA is TGTGCCAGCAGTCGACAGGGTTACCAGCCCCAGCATTTT. Translated, it gives CASSRQGYQPQHF.

This chain uses TRBV18 with TRBJ2-5; 12 bases align to TRBD2. This CDR3 region has 15 residues. J lost 4 bases, V lost 3 bases, and 3 bases had no gene match. Germline V CDR1 and CDR2: KGHSH, LQKENI. CDR3 coding DNA: TGTGCCAGCTCACCGCCGGGACTAGCGGGAGAGACCCAGTACTTC. Its protein is CASSPPGLAGETQYF.

This chain uses TRBV28 with TRBJ1-2; 11 bases are shared with TRBD1. From germline, CDR1 is MDHEN and CDR2 SYDVKM. The V segment lost 5 bases and the J segment 4 bases; nucleotides outside the gene matches: 3. There are 14 residues in the CDR3. CDR3: CASSTGQGAYGYTF. The DNA of the CDR3 is TGTGCCAGCAGTACCGGACAGGGGGCCTATGGCTACACCTTC.

This sequence joins TRBV24-1 and TRBJ2-5, with TRBD1 matching 9 bases. The V and J ends lost 9 bases and 5 bases, in that order; junction bases with no gene match: 6. The CDR3 has 13 residues. The V gene's germline CDR1 is KGHDR and CDR2 SFDVKD. The CDR3: CATAGTGLETQYF. The CDR3 bases are TGTGCCACCGCCGGGACAGGGCTTGAGACCCAGTACTTC.

The chain's CDR3 is CASNPQGHLNTEAFF. Written as DNA, the CDR3 is TGTGCCAGCAATCCCCAGGGACATTTGAACACTGAAGCTTTCTTT. V usage is TRBV2 and J usage is TRBJ1-1, with a tentative D call TRBD1 (6 bases). Trimming pared 7 bases from V and 0 bases from J, leaving 15 bases between. CDR3 length: 15 amino acids. Germline lookup yields CDR1 SNHLY and CDR2 FYNNEI.

V and J are TRBV6-5 and TRBJ1-2; unclear D gene. The CDR3 covers 14 residues. The V end lost 2 bases, the J end lost 1 base, and 8 bases lay between the germline ends. Per germline, CDR1 MNHEY and CDR2 SVGAGI. The CDR3 spells CASSYRWGNYGYTF. In nucleotides, the CDR3 is TGTGCCAGCAGTTACAGGTGGGGTAACTATGGCTACACCTTC.

CDR3 DNA sequence: TGTGCCAGCTCACAGAATGTGGGGGGAGCGAACACCGGGGAGCTGTTTTTT. Amino acids: CASSQNVGGANTGELFF. The V gene is TRBV18, the J gene TRBJ2-2, with D possibly matching TRBD2 (6 bases). CDR1 is KGHSH, CDR2 LQKENI, per germline. This CDR3 comprises 17 residues. V was trimmed by 4 bases and J by 0 bases, leaving 15 bases between them.